This record looks at one T cell receptor (beta chain) sequence and its context. V lost 3 bases and J lost 5; bases outside the gene matches: 4. Germline assignment: CDR1 LNHNV and CDR2 YYDKDF (reference sequence). This CDR3 contains 14 residues. The data are from a study of blood T cell repertoires in COVID-19. This table comes from immunoSEQ multiplex PCR, and its TCRdb copy is limited to in-frame clones, with some not included. The sample includes about 290,000 clones, approximately 86% of them seen just once. This receptor was obtained from a woman between 45 and 65 years old with active or convalescent COVID-19. Sequenced material: peripheral blood. The J gene is TRBJ1-2, the V gene TRBV15, with TRBD1 matching 9 bases. The CDR3 sequence: CATSRRQGGYGYTF. The CDR3, as DNA: TGTGCCACCAGCAGGCGACAGGGGGGATATGGCTACACCTTC.